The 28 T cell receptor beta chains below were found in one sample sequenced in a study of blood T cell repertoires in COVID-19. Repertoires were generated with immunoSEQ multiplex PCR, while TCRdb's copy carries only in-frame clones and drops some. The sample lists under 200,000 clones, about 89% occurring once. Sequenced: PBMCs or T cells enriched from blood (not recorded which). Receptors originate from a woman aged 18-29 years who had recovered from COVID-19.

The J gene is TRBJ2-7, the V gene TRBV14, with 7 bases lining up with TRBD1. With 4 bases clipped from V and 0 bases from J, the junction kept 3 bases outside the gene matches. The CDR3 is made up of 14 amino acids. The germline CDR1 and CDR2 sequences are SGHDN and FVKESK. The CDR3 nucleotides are TGTGCCAGCAGCCGGACAGGCCTCTCCTACGAGCAGTACTTC. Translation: CASSRTGLSYEQYF. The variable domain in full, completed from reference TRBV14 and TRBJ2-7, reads EAGVTQFPSHSVIEKGQTVTLRCDPISGHDNLYWYRRVMGKEIKFLLHFVKESKQDESGMPNNRFLAERTGGTYSTLKVQPAELEDSGVYFCASSRTGLSYEQYFGPGTRLTVT.

CDR3 bases: TGTGCCTGGAGTGGGGGGCGGCCGACTTATGGCTACACCTTC. Translated: CAWSGGRPTYGYTF. The chain combines TRBV30 with TRBJ1-2; tentative D call: TRBD1 (6 bases). The CDR3 is made up of 14 amino acids. The ends were cut back, 1 base at V and 5 bases at J, with 14 bases in the middle. Germline lookup yields CDR1 GTSNPN and CDR2 SVGIG (reference sequence). The full variable domain, its missing parts supplied by reference TRBV30 and TRBJ1-2, is SQTIHQWPATLVQPVGSPLSLECTVEGTSNPNLYWYRQAAGRGLQLLFYSVGIGQISSEVPQNLSASRPQDRQFILSSKKLLLSDSGFYLCAWSGGRPTYGYTFGSGTRLTVV.

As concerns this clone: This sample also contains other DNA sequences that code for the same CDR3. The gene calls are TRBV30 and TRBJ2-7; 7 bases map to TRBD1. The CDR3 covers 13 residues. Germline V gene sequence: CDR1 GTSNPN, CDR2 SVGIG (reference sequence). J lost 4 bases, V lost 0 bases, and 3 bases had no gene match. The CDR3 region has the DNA TGTGCCTGGAGTGTCAGACAGGGATACGAGCAGTACTTC. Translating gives CAWSVRQGYEQYF. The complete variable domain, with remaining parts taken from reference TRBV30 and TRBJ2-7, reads SQTIHQWPATLVQPVGSPLSLECTVEGTSNPNLYWYRQAAGRGLQLLFYSVGIGQISSEVPQNLSASRPQDRQFILSSKKLLLSDSGFYLCAWSVRQGYEQYFGPGTRLTVT.

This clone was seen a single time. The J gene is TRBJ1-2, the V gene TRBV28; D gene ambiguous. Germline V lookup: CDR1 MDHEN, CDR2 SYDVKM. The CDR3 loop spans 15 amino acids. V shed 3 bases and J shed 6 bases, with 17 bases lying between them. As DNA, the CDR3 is TGTGCCAGCAGTTTTGGAAACGCAGCGGGTAATGGCTACACCTTC. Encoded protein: CASSFGNAAGNGYTF.

Here the CDR3 DNA reads TGTGCCTGCACCTCCCGACAGGGCCGAGGCTACACCTTC. It specifies CACTSRQGRGYTF. V and J are TRBV30 and TRBJ1-2; 7 bases align to TRBD1. After removal of 6 bases from V and 8 bases from J, the junction contained 12 bases not matched to a gene. The CDR3 loop spans 13 amino acids. Germline lookup yields CDR1 GTSNPN and CDR2 SVGIG (reference sequence).

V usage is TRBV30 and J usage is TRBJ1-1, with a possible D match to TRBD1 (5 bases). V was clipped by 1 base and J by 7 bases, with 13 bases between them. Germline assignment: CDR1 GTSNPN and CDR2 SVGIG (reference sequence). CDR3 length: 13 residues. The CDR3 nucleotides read TGTGCCTGGAGTGGAGGGCCGGGGGATGAAGCTTTCTTT. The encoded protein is CAWSGGPGDEAFF.

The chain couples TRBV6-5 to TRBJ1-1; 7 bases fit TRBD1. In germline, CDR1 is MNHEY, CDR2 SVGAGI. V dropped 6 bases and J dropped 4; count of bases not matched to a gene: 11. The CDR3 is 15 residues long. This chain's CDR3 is CASSLEEQGFTEAFF. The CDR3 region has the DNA TGTGCCAGCAGCCTAGAGGAACAGGGGTTCACTGAAGCTTTCTTT.

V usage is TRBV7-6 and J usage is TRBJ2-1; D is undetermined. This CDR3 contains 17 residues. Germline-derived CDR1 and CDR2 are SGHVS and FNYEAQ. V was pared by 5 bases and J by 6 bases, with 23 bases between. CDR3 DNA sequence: TGTGCCAGCAGCGCCACGGTAACTACCCAGTCGTCCAATGAGCAGTTCTTC. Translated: CASSATVTTQSSNEQFF.

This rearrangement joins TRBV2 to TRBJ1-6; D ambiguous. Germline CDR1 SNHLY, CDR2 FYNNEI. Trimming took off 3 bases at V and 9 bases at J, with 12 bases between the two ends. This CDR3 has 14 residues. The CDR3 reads CASSDRGWGSPLHF. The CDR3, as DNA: TGTGCCAGCAGTGATCGGGGTTGGGGTTCACCCCTCCACTTT.

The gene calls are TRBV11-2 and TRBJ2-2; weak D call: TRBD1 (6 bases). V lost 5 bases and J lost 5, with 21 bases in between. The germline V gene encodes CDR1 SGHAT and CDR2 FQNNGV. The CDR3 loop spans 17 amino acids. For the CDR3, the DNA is TGTGCCAGCAGCCCGAGAACAGGGACCGACGGAACCGGGGAGCTGTTTTTT. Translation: CASSPRTGTDGTGELFF.

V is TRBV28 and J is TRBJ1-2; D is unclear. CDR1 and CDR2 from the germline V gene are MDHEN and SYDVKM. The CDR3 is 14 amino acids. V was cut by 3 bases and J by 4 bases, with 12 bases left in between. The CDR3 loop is CASSFWARTYGYTF. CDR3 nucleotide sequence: TGTGCCAGCAGTTTTTGGGCCAGAACCTATGGCTACACCTTC.

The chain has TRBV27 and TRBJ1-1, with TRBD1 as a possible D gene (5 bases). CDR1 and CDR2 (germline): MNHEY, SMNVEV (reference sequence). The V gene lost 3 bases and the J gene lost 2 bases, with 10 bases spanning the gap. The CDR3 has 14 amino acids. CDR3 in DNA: TGTGCCAGCAGTTTGGAGGGGATTAACACTGAAGCTTTCTTT. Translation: CASSLEGINTEAFF.

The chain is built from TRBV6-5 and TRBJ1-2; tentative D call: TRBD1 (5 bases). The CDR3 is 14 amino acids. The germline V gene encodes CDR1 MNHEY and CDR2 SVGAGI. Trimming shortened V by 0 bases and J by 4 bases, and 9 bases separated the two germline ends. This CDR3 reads CASSYSTGTYGYTF. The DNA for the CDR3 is TGTGCCAGCAGTTACTCCACAGGAACCTATGGCTACACCTTC.

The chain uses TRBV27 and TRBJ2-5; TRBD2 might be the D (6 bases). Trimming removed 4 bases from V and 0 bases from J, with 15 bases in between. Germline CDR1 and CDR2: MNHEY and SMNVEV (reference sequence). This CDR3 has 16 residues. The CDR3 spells CASSSRSGYNQETQYF. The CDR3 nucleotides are TGTGCCAGCAGTTCAAGAAGCGGGTACAACCAAGAGACCCAGTACTTC.

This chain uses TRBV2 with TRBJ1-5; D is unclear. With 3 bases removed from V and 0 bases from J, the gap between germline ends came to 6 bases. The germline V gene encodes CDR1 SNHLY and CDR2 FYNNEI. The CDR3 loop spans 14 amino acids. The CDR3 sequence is CASSEQASNQPQHF. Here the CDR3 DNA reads TGTGCCAGCAGTGAGCAGGCTAGCAATCAGCCCCAGCATTTT.

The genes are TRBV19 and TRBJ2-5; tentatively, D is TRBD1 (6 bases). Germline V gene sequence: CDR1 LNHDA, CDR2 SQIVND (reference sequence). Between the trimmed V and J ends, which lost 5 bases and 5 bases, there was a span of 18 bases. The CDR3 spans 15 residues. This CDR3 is CASSHIRGSGETQYF. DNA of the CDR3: TGTGCCAGTAGTCACATCAGGGGTTCTGGCGAGACCCAGTACTTC.

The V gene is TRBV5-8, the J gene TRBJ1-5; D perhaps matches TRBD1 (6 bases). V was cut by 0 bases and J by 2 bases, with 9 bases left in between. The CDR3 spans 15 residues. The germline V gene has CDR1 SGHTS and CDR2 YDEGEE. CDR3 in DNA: TGTGCCAGCAGCTTGGAGGGGGACGGCAATCAGCCCCAGCATTTT. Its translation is CASSLEGDGNQPQHF.

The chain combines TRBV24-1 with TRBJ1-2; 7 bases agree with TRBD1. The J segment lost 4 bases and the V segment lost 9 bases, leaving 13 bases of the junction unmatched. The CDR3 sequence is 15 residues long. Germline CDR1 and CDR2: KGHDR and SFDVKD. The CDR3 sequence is CATLARDSTPYGYTF. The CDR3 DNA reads TGTGCCACCCTGGCCCGGGACAGCACACCCTATGGCTACACCTTC.

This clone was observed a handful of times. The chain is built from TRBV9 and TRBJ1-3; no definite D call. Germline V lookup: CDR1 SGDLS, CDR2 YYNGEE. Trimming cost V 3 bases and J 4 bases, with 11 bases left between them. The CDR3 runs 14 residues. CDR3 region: CASSDDIYGNTIYF. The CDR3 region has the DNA TGTGCCAGCAGCGACGACATATACGGAAACACCATATATTTT.

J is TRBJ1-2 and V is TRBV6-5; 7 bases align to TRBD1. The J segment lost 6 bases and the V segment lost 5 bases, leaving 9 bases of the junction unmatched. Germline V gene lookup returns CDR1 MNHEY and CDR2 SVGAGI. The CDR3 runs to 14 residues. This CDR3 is CASSRQGLQDGYTF. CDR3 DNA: TGTGCCAGCAGTCGACAGGGTTTGCAGGATGGCTACACCTTC.

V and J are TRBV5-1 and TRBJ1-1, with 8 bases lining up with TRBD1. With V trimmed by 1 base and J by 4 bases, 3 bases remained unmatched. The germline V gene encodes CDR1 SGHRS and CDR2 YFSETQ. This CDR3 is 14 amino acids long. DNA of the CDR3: TGCGCCAGCAGCTTGAACAGGGGGGTCACTGAAGCTTTCTTT. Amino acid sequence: CASSLNRGVTEAFF.

CDR3 in DNA: TGTGCCTGGAGTGTCGGGGGGGGGAGCTCCTACGAGCAGTACTTC. It yields the protein CAWSVGGGSSYEQYF. The chain links TRBV30 to TRBJ2-7, with 8 bases lining up with TRBD2. This CDR3 contains 15 residues. Germline CDR1 reads GTSNPN; CDR2 reads SVGIG (reference sequence). V was pared by 0 bases and J by 0 bases, with 4 bases of the junction left unmatched.

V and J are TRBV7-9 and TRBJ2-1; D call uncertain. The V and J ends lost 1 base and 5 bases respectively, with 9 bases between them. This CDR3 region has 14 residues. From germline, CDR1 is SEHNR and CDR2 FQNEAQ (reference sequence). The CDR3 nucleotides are TGTGCCAGCAGCTTAGTTTCGGGTAACAATGAGCAGTTCTTC. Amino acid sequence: CASSLVSGNNEQFF.

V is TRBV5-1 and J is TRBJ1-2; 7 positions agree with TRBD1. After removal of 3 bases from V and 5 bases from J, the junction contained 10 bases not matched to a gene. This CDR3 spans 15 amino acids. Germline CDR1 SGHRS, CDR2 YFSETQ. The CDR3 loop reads CASSYASGGVYGYTF. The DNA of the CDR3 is TGCGCCAGCAGCTATGCCTCAGGGGGAGTTTATGGCTACACCTTC.

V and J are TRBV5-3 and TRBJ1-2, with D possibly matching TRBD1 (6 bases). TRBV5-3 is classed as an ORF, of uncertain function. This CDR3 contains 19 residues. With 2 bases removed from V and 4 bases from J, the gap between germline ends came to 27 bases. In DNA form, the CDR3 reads TGTGCCAGAAGCTTTACCTACGGTAGACAGGCACCTCCGGTCTATGGCTACACCTTC. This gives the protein CARSFTYGRQAPPVYGYTF.

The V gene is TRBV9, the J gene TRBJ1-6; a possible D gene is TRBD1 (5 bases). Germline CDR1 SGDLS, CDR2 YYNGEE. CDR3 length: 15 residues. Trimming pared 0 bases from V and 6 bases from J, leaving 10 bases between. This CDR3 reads CASSVDTGVNSPLHF. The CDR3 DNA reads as TGTGCCAGCAGCGTAGATACGGGGGTTAATTCACCCCTCCACTTT.

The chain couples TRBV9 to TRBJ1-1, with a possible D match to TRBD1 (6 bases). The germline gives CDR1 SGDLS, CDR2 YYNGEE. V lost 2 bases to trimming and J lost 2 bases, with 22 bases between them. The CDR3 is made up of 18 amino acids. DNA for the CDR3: TGTGCCAGCAGCGTCTCGCTAGGGGGAACTTACCAAAACACTGAAGCTTTCTTT. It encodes CASSVSLGGTYQNTEAFF.

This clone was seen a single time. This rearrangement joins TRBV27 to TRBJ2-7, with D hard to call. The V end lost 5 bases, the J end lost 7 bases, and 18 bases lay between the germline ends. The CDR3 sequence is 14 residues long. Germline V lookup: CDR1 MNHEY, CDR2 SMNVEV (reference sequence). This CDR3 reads CASSTDIYRWEQYF. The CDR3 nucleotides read TGTGCCAGCAGTACCGACATCTATCGGTGGGAGCAGTACTTC.